Shown below are 21 T cell receptor beta chains from a single sample sequenced in a study of control samples from healthy donors and cancer patients. The assay was immunoSEQ multiplex PCR, and TCRdb's table has in-frame clones only and misses some. The sample includes over 150,000 clones, around 96% of them seen just once. Sequenced sample: blood. These receptors were collected from a man aged 35 to 55 in good health.

The rearrangement links TRBV7-9 to TRBJ1-3; perhaps TRBD1 as D (5 bases). The CDR3 is 16 residues long. Trimming pared 4 bases from V and 8 bases from J, leaving 21 bases between. Germline V gene data show CDR1 as SEHNR and CDR2 as FQNEAQ (reference sequence). The CDR3 loop reads CASSSLLRDPGDTIYF. The CDR3 bases are TGTGCCAGCAGCTCGCTCCTCAGGGACCCCGGGGACACCATATATTTT.

The V call is TRBV28, the J call TRBJ1-4; D possibly corresponds to TRBD1 (6 bases). Deletions cut 5 bases from V and 4 bases from J, with 14 bases between. This CDR3 has 15 residues. Germline V CDR1 and CDR2: MDHEN, SYDVKM. This chain's CDR3 is CASSLGGGFNEKLFF. CDR3 nucleotide sequence: TGTGCCAGCAGTCTAGGAGGGGGGTTTAATGAAAAACTGTTTTTT.

The rearrangement joins TRBV5-1 to TRBJ2-7; 7 bases fit TRBD1. The trim removed 0 bases at V and 2 bases at J, leaving 11 bases unmatched. The CDR3 extends over 17 amino acids. Germline V gene data show CDR1 as SGHRS and CDR2 as YFSETQ. DNA of the CDR3: TGCGCCAGCAGCTTGGGGGCAACAGGGGCCGCCACCTACGAGCAGTACTTC. Residues: CASSLGATGAATYEQYF.

J is TRBJ2-5 and V is TRBV7-9; TRBD2 agrees at 8 bases. This CDR3 spans 14 amino acids. V lost 5 bases, J lost 4 bases, and 6 bases stayed unmatched. Germline V gene lookup returns CDR1 SEHNR and CDR2 FQNEAQ (reference sequence). CDR3 sequence: CASSTAGGGETQYF. The CDR3, as DNA: TGTGCCAGCAGCACCGCGGGGGGCGGAGAGACCCAGTACTTC.

This chain connects TRBV19 to TRBJ2-1; 8 bases fit TRBD1. Looked up from germline, CDR1 is LNHDA and CDR2 is SQIVND (reference sequence). The CDR3 is 15 amino acids. V gave up 3 bases and J gave up 6 bases; unmatched junction bases: 7. The CDR3 bases are TGTGCCAGTAGTATTTCAGGGGGCTGGGGCAATGAGCAGTTCTTC. Protein product: CASSISGGWGNEQFF.

The rearrangement uses TRBV7-8 and TRBJ2-1, with no clear D. The CDR3 has 16 residues. V was clipped by 2 bases and J by 9 bases, with 20 bases between them. Germline V gene data show CDR1 as SGHVS and CDR2 as FQNEAQ. The CDR3 sequence: CASSLRPGNVRIEQFF. CDR3 sequence (DNA): TGTGCCAGCAGCTTACGTCCGGGCAACGTCCGCATTGAGCAGTTCTTC.

J is TRBJ1-2 and V is TRBV19, with a tentative D call TRBD1 (6 bases). The V and J ends lost 5 bases and 3 bases respectively, with 16 bases between them. CDR3 length: 15 amino acids. Per the germline V gene, CDR1 is LNHDA and CDR2 is SQIVND (reference sequence). This chain's CDR3 is CASSAPGEVDYGYTF. The CDR3 DNA is TGTGCCAGTAGTGCCCCAGGGGAGGTGGACTATGGCTACACCTTC. Full variable domain (outside the CDR3, taken from reference TRBV19 and TRBJ1-2): DGGITQSPKYLFRKEGQNVTLSCEQNLNHDAMYWYRQDPGQGLRLIYYSQIVNDFQKGDIAEGYSVSREKKESFPLTVTSAQKNPTAFYLCASSAPGEVDYGYTFGSGTRLTVV.

The CDR3 DNA reads TGTGCCAGCAGTGACAGGGGGCGAAACACCATATATTTT. Its protein product is CASSDRGRNTIYF. This chain links TRBV6-1 with TRBJ1-3, with 8 bases that match TRBD1. The CDR3 is 13 amino acids. V lost 3 bases to trimming and J lost 5 bases; unmatched junction nucleotides: 0. Germline CDR1 MNHNS, CDR2 SASEGT.

Only one count was recorded for this clone. The chain combines TRBV27 with TRBJ1-4, with D possibly TRBD1 on 5 matching bases. This CDR3 comprises 15 residues. V gave up 3 bases and J gave up 0 bases, with 8 bases separating them. The germline gives CDR1 MNHEY, CDR2 SMNVEV (reference sequence). DNA for the CDR3: TGTGCCAGCAGTTTCGACAGTGCAACTAATGAAAAACTGTTTTTT. As protein: CASSFDSATNEKLFF.

J is TRBJ1-1 and V is TRBV30; a weak D match, TRBD1 (5 bases). Germline V lookup: CDR1 GTSNPN, CDR2 SVGIG (reference sequence). V lost 3 bases and J lost 3, with 5 bases in between. The CDR3 has 11 residues. Here the CDR3 reads CAWSRDTEAFF. CDR3 sequence (DNA): TGTGCCTGGAGCAGGGACACTGAAGCTTTCTTT.

The V and J genes are TRBV19 and TRBJ2-5; D is undetermined. The CDR3 sequence is 12 residues long. Trimming cost V 6 bases and J 1 base, with 6 bases left between them. Germline V gene data show CDR1 as LNHDA and CDR2 as SQIVND (reference sequence). The CDR3 here is CASSDFQETQYF. The CDR3 DNA reads TGTGCCAGTAGCGACTTCCAAGAGACCCAGTACTTC.

V usage is TRBV10-2 and J usage is TRBJ1-3; possibly TRBD1 for D (5 bases). The V gene lost 8 bases and the J gene lost 6 bases, with 14 bases spanning the gap. The CDR3 totals 13 residues. Per germline, CDR1 WSHSY and CDR2 SAAADI. The CDR3 bases are TGCGCCAGCGGAGGAGGGGCTGTAAACACCATATATTTT. This codes for CASGGGAVNTIYF.

The chain joins TRBV28 to TRBJ2-7; D is possibly TRBD2 (7 bases). From germline, CDR1 is MDHEN and CDR2 SYDVKM. V was clipped by 2 bases and J by 4 bases, with 18 bases between them. The CDR3 loop spans 16 amino acids. The chain's CDR3 is CASSLRWFRGAYEQYF. The CDR3 DNA reads as TGTGCCAGCAGTTTAAGGTGGTTCCGGGGGGCGTACGAGCAGTACTTC.

The CDR3 nucleotides read TGTGCCAGCTCACCCGGACAGGGGGCCTACGAGCAGTACTTC. It specifies CASSPGQGAYEQYF. This chain uses TRBV18 with TRBJ2-7; 10 positions match TRBD1. Losses at the gene ends were 3 bases for V and 2 bases for J; bases not matched to a gene: 1. The germline CDR1 and CDR2 sequences are KGHSH and LQKENI. The CDR3 is 14 amino acids.

The count of this clone is one. The CDR3 sequence is CASRQGQGIDGYTF. CDR3 bases: TGCGCCAGCAGACAGGGACAGGGGATCGATGGCTACACCTTC. The J gene is TRBJ1-2, the V gene TRBV5-1; 10 positions match TRBD1. J gave up 6 bases and V 5 bases, and 7 bases lay outside the gene matches. Germline V gene data show CDR1 as SGHRS and CDR2 as YFSETQ. The CDR3 totals 14 residues. Full variable domain (missing parts from reference TRBV5-1 and TRBJ1-2): KAGVTQTPRYLIKTRGQQVTLSCSPISGHRSVSWYQQTPGQGLQFLFEYFSETQRNKGNFPGRFSGRQFSNSRSEMNVSTLELGDSALYLCASRQGQGIDGYTFGSGTRLTVV.

The chain combines TRBV24-1 with TRBJ1-2; D unclear. The length of the CDR3 is 14 residues. V shed 4 bases and J shed 4 bases, with 12 bases lying between them. CDR1 and CDR2 from the germline V gene are KGHDR and SFDVKD. This CDR3 reads CATSDPDRTYGYTF. The CDR3 DNA sequence: TGTGCCACCAGTGACCCAGACCGCACCTATGGCTACACCTTC.

As concerns this clone: The junction shows a germline mismatch at one end, possibly a read error. V usage is TRBV5-1 and J usage is TRBJ1-1, with a weak D call TRBD1 (6 bases). This CDR3 is built from 15 residues. Germline CDR1 SGHRS, CDR2 YFSETQ. The CDR3 loop is CASSLTGHRNAEAFF. In DNA, the CDR3 is TGCGCCAGCAGCCTCACGGGACACAGGAACGCTGAAGCTTTCTTT.

The chain employs TRBV5-1 and TRBJ2-7; the D gene is possibly TRBD2 (6 bases). Germline V CDR1 and CDR2: SGHRS, YFSETQ. CDR3 length equals 12 residues. Trimming shortened V by 0 bases and J by 5 bases, and 6 bases separated the two germline ends. The CDR3 spells CASSLAGDEQYF. In DNA, the CDR3 is TGCGCCAGCAGCTTGGCGGGGGACGAGCAGTACTTC. Full variable domain (missing parts from reference TRBV5-1 and TRBJ2-7): KAGVTQTPRYLIKTRGQQVTLSCSPISGHRSVSWYQQTPGQGLQFLFEYFSETQRNKGNFPGRFSGRQFSNSRSEMNVSTLELGDSALYLCASSLAGDEQYFGPGTRLTVT.

The chain joins TRBV6-5 to TRBJ1-2; TRBD1 might be the D (5 bases). The ends were cut back, 7 bases at V and 3 bases at J, with 12 bases in the middle. The CDR3 consists of 13 residues. The germline V gene has CDR1 MNHEY and CDR2 SVGAGI. CDR3 amino acids: CASTGWGDYGYTF. The DNA of the CDR3 is TGTGCCAGCACAGGCTGGGGGGACTATGGCTACACCTTC.

The rearrangement links TRBV24-1 to TRBJ2-7, with 8 bases lining up with TRBD1. The CDR3 length is 14 residues. CDR1 is KGHDR, CDR2 SFDVKD, per germline. Unmatched junction bases numbered 5, after V lost 3 bases and J lost 5 bases. Here the CDR3 DNA reads TGTGCCACCAGTGATGGCAGGGGGCTAAACGAGCAGTACTTC. This translates into CATSDGRGLNEQYF.

The chain is built from TRBV7-2 and TRBJ1-6; D ambiguous. The V end lost 1 base, the J end lost 2 bases, and 9 bases lay between the germline ends. The germline CDR1 and CDR2 sequences are SGHTA and FQGNSA. The CDR3 runs to 16 residues. The CDR3 region has the DNA TGTGCCAGCAGCTTAGTTACAGCCGCCTATAATTCACCCCTCCACTTT. This gives the protein CASSLVTAAYNSPLHF.